The clone carrying this T cell receptor (beta chain) was counted a single time. How the authors handled the data: Reference gene primer amplification in the assay estimated nucleated cell counts. TCRdb keeps only in-frame clones here, not all; method: immunoSEQ multiplex PCR. D and trimming come from the DNA, and the V and J calls and clone size come from that table. The profile shows about 270,000 clones, 70% to 90% of them singletons. Participants' own reports of clinical history determined their cohort assignment. This sample was taken from a study of blood T cell repertoires in COVID-19. Whole-study context: COVID-19 samples from acute and convalescent phases originated in the United States, Italy and Spain.

There are 14 residues in the CDR3. CDR1 and CDR2 from the germline V gene are MNHNY and SVGAGI (reference sequence). V trimming: 2 bases; J trimming: 6 bases; junction bases outside the gene matches: 5. The clonotype was recovered from a woman aged 40 to 50 with acute COVID-19. V and J are TRBV6-6 and TRBJ1-1; 8 bases match TRBD1. Sequencing input: PBMCs or T cells enriched from blood (not recorded which). DNA for the CDR3: TGTGCCAGCAGTTACCGAGCAGGGGGCCCTGAAGCTTTCTTT. Its protein is CASSYRAGGPEAFF.